The 10 T cell receptor beta chains presented below share a single source sample, sequenced in a study of cytomegalovirus exposure and HLA in healthy donors listed by TCRdb under 2017. The library relied on the immunoSEQ multiplex PCR assay. For the multiplex PCR, a mixture combining 60 forward primers for TCR Vbeta segments and 13 reverse primers for TCR Jbeta segments was used. Imported from immuneACCESS, the table was reduced by TCRdb to in-frame sequences with V and J called. These copies leave out some clones; in studies compared against another copy, an unresolved V gene accounts for under half, and the cause of the remainder is not known. This sample lists 100,000 to 150,000 clones; around 80% were detected once. Of the sample, 5% to 5.5% is held by the ten largest clones. The sample was PBMCs. The receptors shown here come from a man between 25 and 39 years old in good health and CMV-seronegative.

The CDR3, as DNA: TGTGCCAGCAGTTACTGGCAGGGAAACTATGGCTACACCTTC. Translated, it gives CASSYWQGNYGYTF. This chain joins TRBV6-5 and TRBJ1-2, with D possibly matching TRBD1 (5 bases). The CDR3 length is 14 residues. Germline assignment: CDR1 MNHEY and CDR2 SVGAGI. V shed 1 base and J shed 2 bases, with 8 bases lying between them.

The chain employs TRBV28 and TRBJ2-7, with 8 bases identical to TRBD2. The CDR3 extends over 15 amino acids. The V gene end was trimmed by 3 bases and the J gene end by 6 bases; junction bases not matched to a gene: 10. Germline V lookup: CDR1 MDHEN, CDR2 SYDVKM. The CDR3 DNA is TGTGCCAGCAGTTTGCGACTAGCGAACCCCCGCGAGCAGTACTTC. It codes for CASSLRLANPREQYF. Full variable domain (remainder filled in from reference TRBV28 and TRBJ2-7): DVKVTQSSRYLVKRTGEKVFLECVQDMDHENMFWYRQDPGLGLRLIYFSYDVKMKEKGDIPEGYSVSREKKERFSLILESASTNQTSMYLCASSLRLANPREQYFGPGTRLTVT.

This clone was counted a few times. V usage is TRBV5-1 and J usage is TRBJ2-1; D gene ambiguous. The CDR3 runs 13 residues. With 1 base removed from V and 5 bases from J, the gap between germline ends came to 7 bases. Per germline, CDR1 SGHRS and CDR2 YFSETQ. DNA of the CDR3: TGCGCCAGCAGCTTGCTACTTGACAATGAGCAGTTCTTC. Translated: CASSLLLDNEQFF.

The chain joins TRBV5-6 to TRBJ1-2, with D possibly TRBD1 on 5 matching bases. Looked up from germline, CDR1 is SGHDT and CDR2 is YYEEEE. This CDR3 is built from 12 residues. V shed 4 bases and J shed 3 bases, with 7 bases lying between them. The CDR3 bases are TGTGCCAGCAGCATCAGGGACTATGGCTACACCTTC. It translates to CASSIRDYGYTF.

This chain links TRBV7-2 with TRBJ1-5; D call uncertain. Trimming took off 0 bases at V and 9 bases at J, with 9 bases between the two ends. CDR1 is SGHTA and CDR2 is FQGNSA in the germline V gene. The CDR3 has 13 residues. The DNA for the CDR3 is TGTGCCAGCAGCTTAGCTCCGGTAAGGCCCCAGCATTTT. Its protein product is CASSLAPVRPQHF.

In this sample, this clone turned up a few times. The gene calls are TRBV28 and TRBJ2-2; 9 bases map to TRBD2. This CDR3 has 14 residues. After removal of 10 bases from V and 6 bases from J, the junction contained 9 bases not matched to a gene. The V gene's germline CDR1 is MDHEN and CDR2 SYDVKM. CDR3 in amino acids: CAITRGTSSGELFF. DNA for the CDR3: TGTGCCATCACCAGGGGGACTAGCTCCGGGGAGCTGTTTTTT.

V is TRBV7-2 and J is TRBJ2-1; D is possibly TRBD2 (7 bases). The CDR3 has 15 residues. V was shortened by 1 base and J by 5 bases, with 12 bases between the two germline ends. The germline V gene encodes CDR1 SGHTA and CDR2 FQGNSA. CDR3 protein: CASSLVGGLNNEQFF. In DNA, the CDR3 is TGTGCCAGCAGCTTAGTCGGGGGGCTTAACAATGAGCAGTTCTTC. The full variable domain, rest sourced from reference TRBV7-2 and TRBJ2-1, is GAGVSQSPSNKVTEKGKDVELRCDPISGHTALYWYRQSLGQGLEFLIYFQGNSAPDKSGLPSDRFSAERTGGSVSTLTIQRTQQEDSAVYLCASSLVGGLNNEQFFGPGTRLTVL.

A single count supports this clone. The DNA of the CDR3 is TGTGCCAGCAGTAACACCATTAATCAGCCCCAGCATTTT. Translation gives CASSNTINQPQHF. The chain carries TRBV6-5 and TRBJ1-5; D not resolved. Deletions cut 5 bases from V and 4 bases from J, with 9 bases between. CDR3 length equals 13 residues. The germline V gene has CDR1 MNHEY and CDR2 SVGAGI.

This clone has just one count. The CDR3: CASSPWGERNTEAFF. The CDR3 DNA is TGTGCCAGCAGTCCCTGGGGGGAGAGGAACACTGAAGCTTTCTTT. The V call is TRBV6-5, the J call TRBJ1-1; D is possibly TRBD1 (5 bases). Germline-derived CDR1 and CDR2 are MNHEY and SVGAGI. Trimming cost V 5 bases and J 1 base, with 14 bases left between them. The CDR3 covers 15 residues.

The count of this clone is one. This chain links TRBV5-1 with TRBJ1-4; the match to TRBD1 covers 8 bases. V dropped 4 bases and J dropped 4; count of bases not matched to a gene: 3. The CDR3 is 14 amino acids. Germline loops: CDR1 SGHRS, CDR2 YFSETQ. The CDR3 DNA reads as TGCGCCAGCAGCCTGACAGGGGATAATGAAAAACTGTTTTTT. Translating gives CASSLTGDNEKLFF.